This T cell receptor (beta chain) was obtained from a study of T cell responses to AZD1222 COVID-19 vaccine. Repertoires were generated with immunoSEQ multiplex PCR, while TCRdb's copy carries only in-frame clones and drops some. Of over 85,000 clones in the sample, around nine tenths were seen once. A note on this clone: Its target is not known.

Findings and limits, study-wide: Only five to seven AZD1222 recipients were seropositive at baseline. The span of vaccine-associated CD4 TCRs extended across spike, with dominance at 160-218 and 743-854. A mostly white British donor set with more females was recruited, and clonal diversity was possibly underestimated.

The CDR3 is 16 amino acids. Germline assignment: CDR1 SEHNR and CDR2 FQNEAQ (reference sequence). The ends were cut back, 1 base at V and 7 bases at J, with 16 bases in the middle. This receptor was obtained from an adult who received the AZD1222 COVID-19 vaccine. The source material was peripheral blood, sampled 28 days after the second AZD1222 dose. The rearrangement links TRBV7-9 to TRBJ1-4; D might be TRBD1 (5 bases). This CDR3 reads CASSLGLAGGSEKLFF. The CDR3 DNA sequence: TGTGCCAGCAGCTTAGGCCTGGCGGGGGGGAGTGAAAAACTGTTTTTT.